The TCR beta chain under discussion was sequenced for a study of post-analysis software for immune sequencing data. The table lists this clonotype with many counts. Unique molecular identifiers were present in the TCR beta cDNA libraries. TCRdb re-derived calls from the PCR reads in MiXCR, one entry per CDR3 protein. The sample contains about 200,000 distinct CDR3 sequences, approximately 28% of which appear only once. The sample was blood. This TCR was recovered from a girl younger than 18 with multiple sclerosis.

CDR3 in amino acids: CASSPRTSPYEQYF. The CDR3, as DNA: TGTGCCAGCAGCCCTCGTACGTCCCCCTACGAGCAGTACTTC. The rearrangement links TRBV27 to TRBJ2-7, with D unresolved. Germline V gives CDR1 MNHEY, CDR2 SMNVEV (reference sequence). Trimming shortened V by 6 bases and J by 2 bases, and 14 bases separated the two germline ends. The length of the CDR3 is 14 residues.